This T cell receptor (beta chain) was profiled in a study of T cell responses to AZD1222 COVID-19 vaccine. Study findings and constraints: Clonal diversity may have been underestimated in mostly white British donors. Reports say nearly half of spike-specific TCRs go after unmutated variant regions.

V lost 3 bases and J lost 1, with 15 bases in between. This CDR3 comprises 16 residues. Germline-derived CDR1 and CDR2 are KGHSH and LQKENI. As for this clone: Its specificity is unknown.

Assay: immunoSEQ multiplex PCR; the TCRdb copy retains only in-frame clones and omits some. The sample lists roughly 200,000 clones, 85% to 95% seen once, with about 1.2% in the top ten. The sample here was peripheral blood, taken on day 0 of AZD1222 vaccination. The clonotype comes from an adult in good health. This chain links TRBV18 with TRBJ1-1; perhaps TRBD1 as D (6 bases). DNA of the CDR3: TGTGCCAGCTCACCGGAGGGGGGGCCGGCGAACACTGAAGCTTTCTTT. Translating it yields CASSPEGGPANTEAFF.